The 7 T cell receptor beta chains below were found in one sample sequenced in a study of OX40 agonist ivuxolimab in advanced cancers. The protocol used for the library was the immunoSEQ multiplex PCR assay. This is the immuneACCESS table as TCRdb keeps it, with only in-frame sequences that have V and J called. A part of the clones is gone; compared with another copy, unresolved V genes explain less than half, and the rest is unexplained. Within this sample are around 56,000 clones, with approximately 85% of them counted one time only. The ten largest account for 11% of the sample. Sequencing was performed on CD4+ or CD8+ T cells sorted from blood, taken in a trial of the OX40 agonist ivuxolimab. The receptors originated from an adult with an advanced solid tumor such as melanoma, head and neck, liver or kidney cancer.

In this sample, this clone turned up a few times. The genes are TRBV4-1 and TRBJ2-3; weak D call: TRBD2 (6 bases). Germline-derived CDR1 and CDR2 are MGHRA and YSYEKL. CDR3 length: 15 residues. V was cut by 1 base and J by 3 bases, with 11 bases left in between. The CDR3 nucleotides read TGCGCCAGCAGCCAAGGGGACTCCGCAACAGATACGCAGTATTTT. Amino acid sequence: CASSQGDSATDTQYF.

The chain couples TRBV15 to TRBJ2-1; 8 bases align to TRBD2. The V gene end was trimmed by 5 bases and the J gene end by 14 bases; junction bases not matched to a gene: 11. Germline CDR1 reads LNHNV; CDR2 reads YYDKDF (reference sequence). This CDR3 comprises 13 residues. This chain's CDR3 is CATSHSAGGYKFF. In DNA, the CDR3 is TGTGCCACCAGCCACTCGGCGGGGGGATATAAGTTCTTC. Variable domain in full (rest from reference TRBV15 and TRBJ2-1): DAMVIQNPRYQVTQFGKPVTLSCSQTLNHNVMYWYQQKSSQAPKLLFHYYDKDFNNEADTPDNFQSRRPNTSFCFLDIRSPGLGDTAMYLCATSHSAGGYKFFGPGTRLTVL.

The chain uses TRBV6-1 and TRBJ2-7; TRBD1 agrees at 12 bases. This CDR3 contains 15 residues. The germline CDR1 and CDR2 sequences are MNHNS and SASEGT. J gave up 7 bases and V 5 bases, and 9 bases lay outside the gene matches. CDR3 DNA: TGTGCCAGCAGTCACCCGGGACAGGGGGCGCGAGAGCAGTACGTC. It translates to CASSHPGQGAREQYV.

This rearrangement joins TRBV7-6 to TRBJ1-2, with 7 bases that match TRBD1. Trimming at V came to 4 bases and at J to 3 bases, leaving 23 bases not matched to a gene. The length of the CDR3 is 20 residues. The germline V gene has CDR1 SGHVS and CDR2 FNYEAQ. CDR3 DNA: TGTGCCAGCAGCTCCAAACGGCGGTCGGCCAGGGGGGACCAACACTATGGCTACACCTTC. The encoded protein is CASSSKRRSARGDQHYGYTF.

V gene TRBV9 combines with J gene TRBJ1-5, with D maybe TRBD1 (6 bases). Trimming cost V 5 bases and J 2 bases, with 8 bases left between them. This CDR3 contains 13 residues. Germline CDR1 reads SGDLS; CDR2 reads YYNGEE. CDR3: CASSEGGNQPQHF. CDR3 coding DNA: TGTGCCAGCAGTGAGGGGGGCAATCAGCCCCAGCATTTT. Filled out from reference TRBV9 and TRBJ1-5, the complete variable domain reads DSGVTQTPKHLITATGQRVTLRCSPRSGDLSVYWYQQSLDQGLQFLIQYYNGEERAKGNILERFSAQQFPDLHSELNLSSLELGDSALYFCASSEGGNQPQHFGDGTRLSIL.

V is TRBV7-9 and J is TRBJ2-2, with TRBD1 matching over 10 bases. Unmatched junction bases numbered 9, after V lost 5 bases and J lost 6 bases. CDR1 and CDR2 from the germline V gene are SEHNR and FQNEAQ (reference sequence). This CDR3 spans 16 amino acids. CDR3 bases: TGTGCCAGCAGCCCCCGAGACAGGGGGCTTTCCGGGGAGCTGTTTTTT. Its protein is CASSPRDRGLSGELFF.

The gene calls are TRBV2 and TRBJ2-3, with a tentative D call TRBD1 (8 bases). This CDR3 comprises 14 residues. V gave up 8 bases and J gave up 3 bases, with 15 bases separating them. Per the germline V gene, CDR1 is SNHLY and CDR2 is FYNNEI. CDR3 DNA sequence: TGTGCCAGCGCTGGACAGGGAGGGACAGATACGCAGTATTTT. It translates to CASAGQGGTDTQYF.